The 19 T cell receptor beta chains below come from one sample, sequenced in a study of T cell responses to AZD1222 COVID-19 vaccine. The table came from immunoSEQ multiplex PCR; TCRdb's copy has only in-frame clones and leaves some out. This sample has some 80,000 clones, with about 87% found just once. The sequencing used peripheral blood, collected on day 0 of AZD1222 vaccination. Every receptor here comes from an adult in good health.

The chain recombines TRBV28 with TRBJ1-5; the D is unclear. The CDR3 has 13 amino acids. CDR1 is MDHEN and CDR2 is SYDVKM in the germline V gene. Trimming took off 10 bases at V and 6 bases at J, with 16 bases between the two ends. CDR3 sequence reads: CATWGGRSQPQHF. CDR3 in DNA: TGTGCCACCTGGGGAGGGCGCAGTCAGCCCCAGCATTTT.

This clone was detected a few times. The chain couples TRBV4-3 to TRBJ1-1; a weak D match, TRBD1 (5 bases). Per the germline V gene, CDR1 is LGHNA and CDR2 is YSLEER. Trimming took off 9 bases at V and 2 bases at J, with 10 bases between the two ends. The CDR3 totals 12 residues. The CDR3 nucleotides are TGCGCCAGGGGGCTATGTAACACTGAAGCTTTCTTT. Its translation: CARGLCNTEAFF.

The chain recombines TRBV27 with TRBJ1-5, with D unresolved. Deletions cut 4 bases from V and 3 bases from J, with 7 bases between. This CDR3 is built from 13 residues. Germline values: CDR1 MNHEY, CDR2 SMNVEV (reference sequence). The CDR3 DNA is TGTGCCAGCAGTTATACAGTCAATCAGCCCCAGCATTTT. It yields the protein CASSYTVNQPQHF.

The chain joins TRBV2 to TRBJ1-1; D gene uncertain. CDR1 and CDR2 from the germline V gene are SNHLY and FYNNEI. The CDR3 sequence is 13 residues long. The V end lost 3 bases, the J end lost 4 bases, and 9 bases lay between the germline ends. The CDR3 DNA sequence: TGTGCCAGCAGTGAGGAGAGTGCCACTGAAGCTTTCTTT. Its translation: CASSEESATEAFF.

V usage is TRBV6-4 and J usage is TRBJ1-4, with D unresolved. The CDR3 is made up of 16 amino acids. CDR1 and CDR2 (germline): MRHNA, SNTAGT. V was trimmed by 6 bases and J by 0 bases, leaving 14 bases between them. The DNA for the CDR3 is TGTGCCAGCAGGACCTTGGCGTTTGCAACTAATGAAAAACTGTTTTTT. It encodes CASRTLAFATNEKLFF.

The gene calls are TRBV15 and TRBJ2-1; the D gene is possibly TRBD1 (6 bases). Trimming shortened V by 3 bases and J by 5 bases, and 11 bases separated the two germline ends. CDR1 is LNHNV and CDR2 is YYDKDF in the germline V gene (reference sequence). This CDR3 region has 14 residues. Here the CDR3 DNA reads TGTGCCACCAGCAGGGGACATCTCGACAATGAGCAGTTCTTC. Protein sequence: CATSRGHLDNEQFF.

The chain carries TRBV4-2 and TRBJ2-1, with D possibly matching TRBD1 (6 bases). The CDR3 contains 16 residues. CDR1 is LGHNA and CDR2 is YNFKEQ in the germline V gene. Trimming removed 1 base from V and 8 bases from J, with 18 bases in between. CDR3 DNA: TGTGCCAGCAGCCAAGGAACAGGGTCTTTAACCGATGAGCAGTTCTTC. Translating it yields CASSQGTGSLTDEQFF.

The chain employs TRBV7-3 and TRBJ1-6, with D perhaps matching TRBD1 (6 bases). V was cut by 9 bases and J by 7 bases, with 16 bases left in between. Germline assignment: CDR1 SGHTA and CDR2 FQGTGA. The CDR3 runs 14 residues. CDR3 nucleotides: TGTGCCAGTGCCGTGGGGACAAGGAATTCACCCCTCCACTTT. Residues: CASAVGTRNSPLHF.

V is TRBV2 and J is TRBJ2-7, with 10 bases matching TRBD1. V lost 6 bases, J lost 9 bases, and 8 bases stayed unmatched. This CDR3 region has 13 residues. CDR1 is SNHLY and CDR2 is FYNNEI in the germline V gene. CDR3 residues: CASRPGQGWAQYF. The CDR3 bases are TGTGCCAGCAGGCCGGGACAGGGGTGGGCGCAGTACTTC.

The chain employs TRBV10-2 and TRBJ2-1; D gene uncertain. This CDR3 has 11 residues. With 6 bases removed from V and 5 bases from J, the gap between germline ends came to 5 bases. CDR1 and CDR2 (germline): WSHSY, SAAADI. CDR3 in amino acids: CASSLHNEQFF. Here the CDR3 DNA reads TGCGCCAGCAGCCTCCACAATGAGCAGTTCTTC.

The V and J genes are TRBV7-3 and TRBJ2-2; 11 bases agree with TRBD2. Germline V CDR1 and CDR2: SGHTA, FQGTGA. This CDR3 contains 17 residues. V lost 5 bases and J lost 3; bases outside the gene matches: 8. The CDR3: CASSQDLAGGYTGELFF. For the CDR3, the DNA is TGTGCCAGCAGCCAAGACCTAGCGGGGGGATACACCGGGGAGCTGTTTTTT.

Only a few counts were recorded for this clone. The chain carries TRBV10-3 and TRBJ2-1; 14 nucleotides align to TRBD2. Germline V lookup: CDR1 ENHRY, CDR2 SYGVKD. V trimming: 5 bases; J trimming: 4 bases; junction bases outside the gene matches: 10. This CDR3 contains 18 residues. The CDR3 DNA reads as TGTGCCATCAGTAACCCGCGGGGACTAGCGGGGGTATACAATGAGCAGTTCTTC. Encoded protein: CAISNPRGLAGVYNEQFF.

This rearrangement joins TRBV5-1 to TRBJ2-6; TRBD1 matches at 9 bases. The ends lost 2 bases at V and 0 bases at J; junction bases unmatched: 6. The CDR3 totals 18 residues. From germline, CDR1 is SGHRS and CDR2 YFSETQ. The CDR3 protein is CASSFRDRASSGANVLTF. CDR3 nucleotides: TGCGCCAGCAGCTTCAGGGACAGGGCCTCCTCTGGGGCCAACGTCCTGACTTTC.

The chain couples TRBV18 to TRBJ1-1; D is unresolved. The CDR3 spans 14 residues. Trimming removed 3 bases from V and 3 bases from J, with 11 bases in between. Germline V gene sequence: CDR1 KGHSH, CDR2 LQKENI. The CDR3 nucleotides are TGTGCCAGCTCACCCCCCAAGGCCCACACTGAAGCTTTCTTT. Translated: CASSPPKAHTEAFF.

V and J are TRBV5-1 and TRBJ2-1, with no clear D. The CDR3 length is 12 residues. Germline lookup yields CDR1 SGHRS and CDR2 YFSETQ. Trimming shortened V by 2 bases and J by 5 bases, and 5 bases separated the two germline ends. The CDR3 DNA follows: TGCGCCAGCAGCTTTTGGGACAATGAGCAGTTCTTC. It translates to CASSFWDNEQFF.

The rearrangement links TRBV2 to TRBJ1-2; TRBD1 agrees at 7 bases. In germline, CDR1 is SNHLY, CDR2 FYNNEI. CDR3 length equals 14 residues. Trimming removed 7 bases from V and 8 bases from J; junction bases left unmatched: 13. This chain's CDR3 is CASTEGTGAVGYTF. The CDR3, as DNA: TGTGCCAGCACAGAGGGTACAGGGGCCGTCGGCTACACCTTC.

Here the CDR3 reads CASSPGTDQSYTIYF. CDR3 sequence (DNA): TGCGCCAGCAGCCCAGGGACAGACCAGAGCTACACCATATATTTT. This sequence joins TRBV4-3 and TRBJ1-3; 7 nucleotides align to TRBD1. J lost 8 bases, V lost 4 bases, and 11 bases had no gene match. The germline CDR1 and CDR2 sequences are LGHNA and YSLEER. CDR3 size: 15 residues.

This rearrangement joins TRBV10-2 to TRBJ2-1; 8 nucleotides align to TRBD2. J was trimmed by 5 bases and V by 7 bases; bases with no gene match: 4. CDR1 and CDR2 from the germline V gene are WSHSY and SAAADI. This CDR3 has 13 amino acids. CDR3: CASMRGVDNEQFF. DNA for the CDR3: TGCGCCAGCATGCGGGGGGTGGACAATGAGCAGTTCTTC.

V usage is TRBV14 and J usage is TRBJ2-3; D is unclear. CDR3 length equals 16 residues. Germline V CDR1 and CDR2: SGHDN, FVKESK. Trimming shortened V by 2 bases and J by 2 bases, and 14 bases separated the two germline ends. CDR3 residues: CASSQLIQSITDTQYF. The CDR3 bases are TGTGCCAGCAGCCAATTAATCCAGAGTATCACAGATACGCAGTATTTT.